This TCR beta chain was documented in a study of radiation and T cells in renal cell carcinoma. Method: immunoSEQ multiplex PCR; TCRdb's copy keeps in-frame clones and lacks some. The table lists about 150,000 clones, roughly nine tenths of them singletons. CDR3 length: 15 amino acids. Germline V CDR1 and CDR2: SGHTA, FQGNSA. Deletions cut 1 base from V and 2 bases from J, with 10 bases between. Time point: baseline pretreatment blood. As to treatment: 15 Gy SBRT to primary tumor, nephrectomy 4 weeks later. Source: blood, taken from a patient whose treatment included radiotherapy and nephrectomy. V usage is TRBV7-2 and J usage is TRBJ2-3; tentative D call: TRBD2 (6 bases). This receptor was identified in a woman aged 70-85 years with renal cell carcinoma. This CDR3 is CASSLDRGNTDTQYF. The CDR3 DNA is TGTGCCAGCAGCTTAGACCGGGGGAACACAGATACGCAGTATTTT.